This is a list of T cell receptor beta chains from one sample in a study of glioma-infiltrating T cells after dendritic cell vaccination. Produced via immunoSEQ multiplex PCR; TCRdb's table is partial and in-frame only. The table lists over 75,000 clones, roughly four fifths of them singletons. The sample consisted of blood, taken after dendritic cell vaccination. These receptors all stem from a human donor with glioblastoma. Both conserved end residues are part of each CDR3. Fields, in order: clone size, V gene, D gene, J gene, CDR3 protein, CDR3 DNA. The D gene is left open where the match is weak. Size is omitted from some rows. Given values are once, few, many or a class for expanded clones.

NA	TRBV29-1	TRBD1	TRBJ2-5	CSVEDPGTGDQETQYF	TGCAGCGTTGAAGACCCCGGGACAGGGGATCAAGAGACCCAGTACTTC
NA	TRBV5-1	NA	TRBJ1-2	CASSGADNYGYTF	TGCGCCAGCAGCGGGGCGGATAACTATGGCTACACCTTC
NA	TRBV5-4	NA	TRBJ2-7	CASTSQVGPNYEQYF	TGTGCCAGCACCTCGCAGGTTGGGCCGAACTACGAGCAGTACTTC
many	TRBV30	NA	TRBJ1-4	CAWSVEGSGKLFF	TGTGCCTGGAGTGTGGAGGGTTCGGGAAAACTGTTTTTT
NA	TRBV19	TRBD1	TRBJ1-4	CASRDRSNEKLFF	TGTGCCAGCCGGGACAGGAGTAATGAAAAACTGTTTTTT
NA	TRBV6-1	TRBD1	TRBJ2-7	CASSEWGQGAYEQYF	TGTGCCAGCAGTGAGTGGGGACAGGGAGCGTACGAGCAGTACTTC
few	TRBV2	TRBD1	TRBJ1-4	CASNRDRIEKLFF	TGTGCCAGCAATCGGGACAGAATAGAAAAACTGTTTTTT
NA	TRBV19	NA	TRBJ1-4	CASSISVRVYEKLFF	TGTGCCAGTAGTATTAGTGTCAGGGTGTATGAAAAACTGTTTTTT
NA	TRBV6-1	TRBD1	TRBJ2-4	CASSEGQGAMAKNIQYF	TGTGCCAGCAGTGAAGGACAGGGGGCGATGGCCAAAAACATTCAGTACTTC
NA	TRBV2	TRBD1	TRBJ2-5	CASRGDSNWIRRQETQYF	TGTGCCAGCAGGGGGGACAGTAATTGGATCCGGAGACAAGAGACCCAGTACTTC
NA	TRBV29-1	TRBD1	TRBJ2-7	CSVQGQGAGEQYF	TGCAGCGTGCAGGGACAGGGGGCAGGGGAGCAGTACTTC
NA	TRBV5-1	NA	TRBJ1-2	CASSLVDSGYYGYTF	TGCGCCAGCAGCTTGGTAGATTCGGGATACTATGGCTACACCTTC
NA	TRBV19	TRBD2	TRBJ2-1	CASTSAGVSNEQFF	TGTGCCAGTACCTCAGCGGGGGTTAGTAATGAGCAGTTCTTC
NA	TRBV15	NA	TRBJ1-1	CATSRERGGTEAFF	TGTGCCACCAGCAGAGAGCGAGGGGGCACTGAAGCTTTCTTT
NA	TRBV7-2	NA	TRBJ1-1	CASSLQGETEAFF	TGTGCCAGCAGCTTGCAGGGTGAAACTGAAGCTTTCTTT
once	TRBV10-3	NA	TRBJ1-5	CATKGRDGNNQPQHF	TGTGCCACCAAGGGGAGGGACGGAAACAATCAGCCCCAGCATTTT
few	TRBV6-4	NA	TRBJ2-3	CASSDSTAEADTQYF	TGTGCCAGCAGTGACTCGACTGCAGAAGCAGATACGCAGTATTTT
NA	TRBV29-1	TRBD1	TRBJ2-3	CSVDRDSSLPDTQYF	TGCAGCGTCGACCGGGACAGCTCTCTTCCAGATACGCAGTATTTT
once	TRBV6-5	TRBD1	TRBJ1-1	CASSYSFRGDTEAFF	TGTGCCAGCAGTTACAGTTTCAGGGGGGACACTGAAGCTTTCTTT
NA	TRBV5-4	NA	TRBJ2-7	CASSPAGAQIYEQYF	TGTGCCAGCAGCCCAGCAGGGGCACAGATCTACGAGCAGTACTTC
NA	TRBV2	NA	TRBJ1-1	CASSAGDTEAFF	TGTGCCAGCAGTGCGGGGGACACTGAAGCTTTCTTT
NA	TRBV19	NA	TRBJ1-2	CASRREMAGSGYTF	TGTGCCAGTAGGAGGGAAATGGCGGGATCCGGCTACACCTTC
NA	TRBV5-6	TRBD1	TRBJ1-1	CASSLGQGWNTEAFF	TGTGCCAGCAGCTTGGGACAGGGATGGAACACTGAAGCTTTCTTT
once	TRBV30	NA	TRBJ2-2	CARAPGQLGGELFF	TGTGCCCGGGCTCCCGGACAGCTAGGGGGGGAGCTGTTTTTT
NA	TRBV5-8	TRBD2	TRBJ2-5	CASSPGLAGPRGETQYF	TGTGCCAGCAGCCCCGGACTAGCGGGGCCGCGGGGAGAGACCCAGTACTTC
NA	TRBV15	NA	TRBJ2-1	CATSPVSASYNEQFF	TGTGCCACCAGCCCCGTCAGCGCCTCCTACAATGAGCAGTTCTTC
once	TRBV2	NA	TRBJ2-3	CASSEQSLITDTQYF	TGTGCCAGCAGTGAACAGTCCCTCATCACAGATACGCAGTATTTT
NA	TRBV5-1	TRBD1	TRBJ2-7	CASSSGQGASYEQYF	TGCGCCAGCTCTTCTGGACAGGGGGCCAGTTACGAGCAGTACTTC
NA	TRBV5-1	TRBD2	TRBJ2-5	CASSPGLAGDQETQYF	TGCGCCAGCAGCCCGGGACTAGCGGGGGACCAAGAGACCCAGTACTTC
NA	TRBV14	NA	TRBJ2-3	CASSRRGAQDTQYF	TGTGCCAGCAGCCGACGGGGGGCACAAGATACGCAGTATTTT
NA	TRBV5-4	NA	TRBJ1-2	CASSGGPELPYGYTF	TGTGCCAGCAGCGGAGGACCCGAGCTACCTTATGGCTACACCTTC
NA	TRBV7-2	TRBD1	TRBJ1-2	CASSLRPGQGIYGYTF	TGTGCCAGCAGCCTCCGACCGGGACAGGGGATCTATGGCTACACCTTC
NA	TRBV5-6	NA	TRBJ2-7	CASQLTGHYEQYF	TGTGCCAGCCAACTGACAGGTCACTACGAGCAGTACTTC
once	TRBV5-1	NA	TRBJ2-3	CASSRLLTDTQYF	TGCGCCAGCAGCCGCCTACTCACAGATACGCAGTATTTT
NA	TRBV2	NA	TRBJ1-5	CASSERRADQPQHF	TGTGCCAGCAGTGAACGGAGAGCGGATCAGCCCCAGCATTTT
NA	TRBV10-3	TRBD2	TRBJ2-1	CAISLRLAGSYNEQFF	TGTGCCATCAGCCTGAGACTAGCGGGGAGCTACAATGAGCAGTTCTTC
few	TRBV28	NA	TRBJ1-2	CASSSTPNYGYTF	TGTGCCAGCAGTTCCACACCTAACTATGGCTACACCTTC
NA	TRBV5-8	TRBD1	TRBJ1-4	CASSLRQGAATNEKLFF	TGTGCCAGCAGCTTGAGACAGGGGGCTGCAACTAATGAAAAACTGTTTTTT
NA	TRBV19	TRBD1	TRBJ1-2	CASNRGIIDGNYGYTF	TGTGCCAGTAACAGGGGAATTATTGATGGTAACTATGGCTACACCTTC
NA	TRBV30	NA	TRBJ2-1	CAWSGGLRYNEQFF	TGTGCCTGGAGTGGGGGCCTACGGTACAATGAGCAGTTCTTC
NA	TRBV6-6	NA	TRBJ2-3	CASRGLARNTDTQYF	TGTGCCAGCAGGGGGCTAGCGAGGAACACAGATACGCAGTATTTT
NA	TRBV2	TRBD2	TRBJ2-6	CASRELAPSSGANVLTF	TGTGCCAGCAGGGAACTAGCGCCCAGCTCTGGGGCCAACGTCCTGACTTTC
NA	TRBV9	TRBD2	TRBJ2-5	CASSVVTGGGETQYF	TGTGCCAGCAGCGTAGTTACGGGAGGGGGGGAGACCCAGTACTTC
NA	TRBV19	TRBD2	TRBJ2-1	CASSTLAGGYNEQFF	TGTGCCAGTAGTACCCTAGCGGGGGGATACAATGAGCAGTTCTTC
few	TRBV19	NA	TRBJ1-3	CASSTTALVTIYF	TGTGCCAGTAGTACGACAGCTTTAGTCACCATATATTTT
NA	TRBV5-1	TRBD1	TRBJ1-6	CASSSGQTYNSPLHF	TGCGCCAGCAGCTCGGGACAGACTTATAATTCACCCCTCCACTTT
NA	TRBV5-1	TRBD1	TRBJ2-5	CASSLGFGTVQETQYF	TGCGCCAGCAGCTTGGGTTTCGGGACAGTCCAAGAGACCCAGTACTTC
NA	TRBV14	NA	TRBJ2-1	CASSLISLRSYNEQFF	TGTGCCAGCAGCCTCATTTCCCTACGCTCCTACAATGAGCAGTTCTTC
few	TRBV19	NA	TRBJ2-2	CASTMLSGTNTGELFF	TGTGCCAGTACGATGCTCAGCGGCACGAACACCGGGGAGCTGTTTTTT
NA	TRBV5-4	NA	TRBJ2-2	CASSSPAAGELFF	TGTGCCAGCAGCTCCCCAGCGGCCGGGGAGCTGTTTTTT
few	TRBV6-1	TRBD2	TRBJ2-1	CASTSLAGVPNEQFF	TGTGCCAGCACCTCACTAGCGGGGGTGCCCAATGAGCAGTTCTTC
NA	TRBV5-1	TRBD1	TRBJ2-7	CASSSGTAWDEQYF	TGCGCCAGCAGCTCCGGGACAGCTTGGGACGAGCAGTACTTC